This T cell receptor beta chain was obtained from a study of shared clonotypes between healthy human individuals. In the study overall: With ages of 18 to 49, the donors were two women and three men. CD4 naive and CD4 memory each took three plates per donor, while CD8 naive took two and CD8 memory one.

Naive CD8 cells lacked CD45RO, underwent positive selection for CCR7 and left out terminally differentiated effector memory CD45RA+ cells. General study results and limits: Non-shared clonotypes were found to have lower generation probabilities than the clonotypes that were shared by all four of the sorted-subset donors. Across subsets, estimated richness was generally greater for naive than for memory populations.

The CDR3 sequence is 15 residues long. After removal of 5 bases from V and 4 bases from J, the junction contained 7 bases not matched to a gene. The germline CDR1 and CDR2 sequences are MDHEN and SYDVKM. The assay was immunoSEQ multiplex PCR, and TCRdb's table has in-frame clones only and misses some. The table has approximately 720,000 clones, approximately 90% seen once. With respect to this clone: Antigen specificity is unknown.

J is TRBJ2-1 and V is TRBV28, with TRBD1 matching over 8 bases. This receptor was identified in a man younger than 40 in good health. Sequencing used naive CD8+ T cells sorted from blood. CDR3 nucleotide sequence: TGTGCCAGCAGTGGGCAGGGGGCACTGTACAATGAGCAGTTCTTC. Translated, it gives CASSGQGALYNEQFF.